This T cell receptor (beta chain) was recorded in a study of cytomegalovirus exposure and HLA in healthy donors. General study points: In all likelihood, a cluster of highly shared sequence variants was a sequencing artifact. It was only CMV serostatus that was available as immune exposure information. A later analysis reportedly found fewer N-insertions in an Asian-associated ancestry cluster than the roughly 670-donor mean. Researchers counted around 160 TCR beta chains as cytomegalovirus-associated.

Trimming cost V 5 bases and J 4 bases; bases outside gene matches: 2. Germline CDR1 reads PRHDT; CDR2 reads FYEKMQ (reference sequence). The CDR3 is 13 amino acids. The PCR used 60 Vbeta and 13 Jbeta primers. Some clones are missing from TCRdb's copy, which holds only in-frame ones; the method was immunoSEQ multiplex PCR. Here the sample spans approximately 77,000 clones, around two thirds being singletons. Note on this clone: Antigen: not known.

The receptor was isolated from a man aged 55 to 70 in good health and CMV-seropositive. The rearrangement joins TRBV13 to TRBJ2-7; TRBD1 agrees at 10 bases. The sample was PBMCs. The CDR3 coding sequence is TGTGCCAGCAGCCGGGACAGGGGTTACGAGCAGTACTTC. Protein sequence: CASSRDRGYEQYF.